Below, 3 T cell receptor beta chains from the same sample are listed, as sequenced in a study of blood T cell repertoires in COVID-19. Only in-frame clones appear in the TCRdb table, and some are missing; sequencing was by immunoSEQ multiplex PCR. This sample has about 170,000 clones, with 83% found just once. Sequencing was done on a sample of peripheral blood. The receptors derive from a woman of 80 years or more with acute or convalescent COVID-19.

This clone was counted only a few times. The V call is TRBV5-1, the J call TRBJ1-4, with 9 nucleotides matching TRBD1. The CDR3 loop spans 16 amino acids. Germline values: CDR1 SGHRS, CDR2 YFSETQ. Unmatched junction bases numbered 5, after V lost 3 bases and J lost 2 bases. This CDR3 reads CASSSRDRDTNEKLFF. CDR3 DNA sequence: TGCGCCAGCAGCTCCCGGGACAGGGATACTAATGAAAAACTGTTTTTT.

The V gene is TRBV5-1, the J gene TRBJ1-1, with 7 bases that match TRBD1. Per the germline V gene, CDR1 is SGHRS and CDR2 is YFSETQ. Losses at the gene ends were 8 bases for V and 0 bases for J; bases not matched to a gene: 7. The CDR3 is 14 amino acids. CDR3 nucleotide sequence: TGCGCCAGTGCATCGGGACAGCTGAACACTGAAGCTTTCTTT. It specifies CASASGQLNTEAFF.

The chain has TRBV4-2 and TRBJ1-1; D unclear. Trimming removed 2 bases at V and 0 bases at J, with 7 bases between. The CDR3 spans 14 residues. CDR1 is LGHNA and CDR2 is YNFKEQ in the germline V gene. CDR3 in amino acids: CASSQPLLNTEAFF. The CDR3, as DNA: TGTGCCAGCAGCCAACCTCTTTTGAACACTGAAGCTTTCTTT.